This T cell receptor (beta chain) derives from a study of T cell changes during pregnancy in multiple sclerosis. Profiling relied on immunoSEQ multiplex PCR, and the TCRdb table lists in-frame clones only, not all of them. The repertoire holds about 42,000 clones, with around 84% as singletons. The sequences come from CD4+ T cells from peripheral blood mononuclear cells, collected before pregnancy. This clonotype was obtained from a female donor with multiple sclerosis, enrolled in a pregnancy study.

DNA of the CDR3: TGCGCCAGCAGCTTGCCTAGCGGGGGCTACAATGAGCAGTTCTTC. Residues: CASSLPSGGYNEQFF. This chain uses TRBV5-1 with TRBJ2-1; 10 nucleotides align to TRBD2. Germline V lookup: CDR1 SGHRS, CDR2 YFSETQ. With V trimmed by 1 base and J by 3 bases, 1 base remained unmatched. This CDR3 comprises 15 residues.